This TCR beta chain was observed in a study of PD-L1 blockade in urothelial cancer. TCRdb's copy holds only in-frame clones and misses some; the assay was immunoSEQ multiplex PCR. The sample yields 44,000 or so clones, around 88% seen once. The clonotype originates from a man older than 75 with urothelial cancer. Source: PBMCs, taken around atezolizumab (anti-PD-L1) treatment.

CDR3 sequence reads: CASSAGTGSSYEQYF. The CDR3 DNA sequence: TGCGCCAGCAGCGCCGGGACAGGCTCCAGCTACGAGCAGTACTTC. The chain uses TRBV5-1 and TRBJ2-7, with 8 bases lining up with TRBD1. Per the germline V gene, CDR1 is SGHRS and CDR2 is YFSETQ. After removal of 4 bases from V and 3 bases from J, the junction contained 9 bases not matched to a gene. This CDR3 comprises 15 residues.